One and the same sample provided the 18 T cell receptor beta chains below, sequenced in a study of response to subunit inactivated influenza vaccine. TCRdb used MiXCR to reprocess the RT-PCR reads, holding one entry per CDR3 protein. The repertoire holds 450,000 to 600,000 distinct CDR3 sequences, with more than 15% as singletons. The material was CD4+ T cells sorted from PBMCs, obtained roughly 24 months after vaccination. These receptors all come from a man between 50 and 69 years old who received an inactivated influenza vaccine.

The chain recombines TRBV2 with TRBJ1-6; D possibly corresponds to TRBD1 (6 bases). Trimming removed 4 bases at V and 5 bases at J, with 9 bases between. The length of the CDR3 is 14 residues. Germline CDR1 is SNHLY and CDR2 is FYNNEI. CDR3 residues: CASSGGPNNSPLHF. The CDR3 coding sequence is TGTGCCAGCAGTGGGGGGCCCAATAATTCACCCCTCCACTTT.

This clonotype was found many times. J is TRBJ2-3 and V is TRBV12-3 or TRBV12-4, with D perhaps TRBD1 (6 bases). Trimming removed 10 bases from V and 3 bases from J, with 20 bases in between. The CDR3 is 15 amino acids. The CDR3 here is CATLQGGTRTDTQYF. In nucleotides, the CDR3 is TGTGCCACCCTACAGGGTGGGACACGAACAGATACGCAGTATTTT.

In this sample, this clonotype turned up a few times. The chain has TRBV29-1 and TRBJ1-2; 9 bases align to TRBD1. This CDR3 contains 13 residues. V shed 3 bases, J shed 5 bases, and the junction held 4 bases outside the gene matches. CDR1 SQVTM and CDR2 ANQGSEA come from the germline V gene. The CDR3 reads CSVDGQGPYGYTF. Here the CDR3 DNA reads TGCAGCGTTGACGGACAGGGGCCTTATGGCTACACCTTC.

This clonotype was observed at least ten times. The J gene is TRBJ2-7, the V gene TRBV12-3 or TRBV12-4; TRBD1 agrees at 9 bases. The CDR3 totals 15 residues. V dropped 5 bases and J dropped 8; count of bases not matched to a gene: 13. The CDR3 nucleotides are TGTGCCAGCAGTCTCCCTTCCGGGACAGGGAACAAGCAGTACTTC. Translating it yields CASSLPSGTGNKQYF.

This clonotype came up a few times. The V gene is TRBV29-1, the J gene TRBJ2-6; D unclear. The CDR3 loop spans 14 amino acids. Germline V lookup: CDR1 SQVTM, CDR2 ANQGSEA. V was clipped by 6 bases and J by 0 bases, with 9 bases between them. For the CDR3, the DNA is TGCAGCGTGGGAAGTACCTCTGGGGCCAACGTCCTGACTTTC. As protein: CSVGSTSGANVLTF. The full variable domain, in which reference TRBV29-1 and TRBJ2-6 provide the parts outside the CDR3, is SAVISQKPSRDICQRGTSLTIQCQVDSQVTMMFWYRQQPGQSLTLIATANQGSEATYESGFVIDKFPISRPNLTFSTLTVSNMSPEDSSIYLCSVGSTSGANVLTFGAGSRLTVL.

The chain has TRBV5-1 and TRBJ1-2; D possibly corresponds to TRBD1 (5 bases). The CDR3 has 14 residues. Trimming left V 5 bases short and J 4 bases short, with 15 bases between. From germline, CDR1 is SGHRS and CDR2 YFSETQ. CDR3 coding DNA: TGCGCCAGCAGTTTCGAAGGGACGGTCTATGGCTACACCTTC. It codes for CASSFEGTVYGYTF.

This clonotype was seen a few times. CDR3 protein: CASSEARGQPQHF. The CDR3 bases are TGTGCCAGCAGTGAAGCTCGGGGTCAGCCCCAGCATTTT. The J gene is TRBJ1-5, the V gene TRBV6-1; D is ambiguous. The germline V gene has CDR1 MNHNS and CDR2 SASEGT. This CDR3 region has 13 residues. V lost 0 bases, J lost 6 bases, and 6 bases lay in between.

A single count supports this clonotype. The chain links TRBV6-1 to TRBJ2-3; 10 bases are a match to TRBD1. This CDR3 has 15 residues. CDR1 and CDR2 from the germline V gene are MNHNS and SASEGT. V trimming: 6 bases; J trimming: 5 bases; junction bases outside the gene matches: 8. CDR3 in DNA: TGTGCCAGCAGCCAAGGACAGGGGGGAGGAGATACGCAGTATTTT. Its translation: CASSQGQGGGDTQYF.

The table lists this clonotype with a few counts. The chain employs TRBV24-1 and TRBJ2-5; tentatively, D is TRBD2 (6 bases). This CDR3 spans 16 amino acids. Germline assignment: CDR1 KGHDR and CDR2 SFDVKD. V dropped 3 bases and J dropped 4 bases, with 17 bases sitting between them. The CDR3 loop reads CATSDPSPGVRETQYF. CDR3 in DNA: TGTGCCACCAGTGATCCGTCCCCGGGAGTTAGAGAGACCCAGTACTTC.

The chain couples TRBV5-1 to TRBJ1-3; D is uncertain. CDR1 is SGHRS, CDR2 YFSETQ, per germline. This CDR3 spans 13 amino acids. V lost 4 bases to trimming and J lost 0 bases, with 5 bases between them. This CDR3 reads CASSDLSGNTIYF. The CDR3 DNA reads TGCGCCAGCAGCGACCTCTCTGGAAACACCATATATTTT.

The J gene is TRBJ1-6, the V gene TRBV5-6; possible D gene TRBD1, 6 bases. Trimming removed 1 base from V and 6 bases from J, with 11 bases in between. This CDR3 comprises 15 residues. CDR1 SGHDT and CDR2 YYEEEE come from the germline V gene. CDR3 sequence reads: CASSLYRDRNSPLHF. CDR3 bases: TGTGCCAGCAGCTTGTACAGGGACCGTAATTCACCCCTCCACTTT.

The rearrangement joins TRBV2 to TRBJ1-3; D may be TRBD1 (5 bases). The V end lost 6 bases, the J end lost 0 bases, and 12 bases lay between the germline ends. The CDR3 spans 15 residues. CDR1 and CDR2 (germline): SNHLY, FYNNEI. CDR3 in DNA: TGTGCCAGCAGGGAAAGGGGACGCTCTGGAAACACCATATATTTT. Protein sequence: CASRERGRSGNTIYF.

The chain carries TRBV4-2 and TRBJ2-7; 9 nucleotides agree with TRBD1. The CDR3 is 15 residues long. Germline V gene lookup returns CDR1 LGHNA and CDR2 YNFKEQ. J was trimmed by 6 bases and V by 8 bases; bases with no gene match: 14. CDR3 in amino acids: CASCPSGTGISEQYF. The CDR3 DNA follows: TGTGCCAGCTGCCCCTCCGGGACAGGGATAAGCGAGCAGTACTTC.

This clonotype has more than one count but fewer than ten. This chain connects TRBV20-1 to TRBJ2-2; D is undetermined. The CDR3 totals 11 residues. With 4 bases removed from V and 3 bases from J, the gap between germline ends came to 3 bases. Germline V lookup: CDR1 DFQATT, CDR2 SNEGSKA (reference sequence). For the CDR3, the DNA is TGCAGTGCTACCGACACCGGGGAGCTGTTTTTT. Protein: CSATDTGELFF.

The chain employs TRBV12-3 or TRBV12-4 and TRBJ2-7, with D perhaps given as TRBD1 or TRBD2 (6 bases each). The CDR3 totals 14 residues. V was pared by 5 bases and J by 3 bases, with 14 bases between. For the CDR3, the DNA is TGTGCCAGCAGTACAAGGGGGGTAGGCTACGAGCAGTACTTC. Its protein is CASSTRGVGYEQYF.

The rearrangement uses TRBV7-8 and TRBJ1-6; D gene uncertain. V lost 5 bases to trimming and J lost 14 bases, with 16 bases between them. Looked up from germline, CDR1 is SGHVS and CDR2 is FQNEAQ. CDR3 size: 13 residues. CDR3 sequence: CASSLETGKALHF. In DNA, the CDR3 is TGTGCCAGCAGCCTCGAGACTGGCAAGGCCCTCCACTTT.

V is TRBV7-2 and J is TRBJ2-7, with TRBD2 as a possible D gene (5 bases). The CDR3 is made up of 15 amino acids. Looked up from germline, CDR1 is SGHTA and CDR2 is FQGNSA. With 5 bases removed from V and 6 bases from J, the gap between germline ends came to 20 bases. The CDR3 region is CASSLRLTYPSEQYF. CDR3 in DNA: TGTGCCAGCAGCCTGCGACTAACGTACCCGTCCGAGCAGTACTTC. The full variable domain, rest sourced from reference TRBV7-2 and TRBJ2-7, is GAGVSQSPSNKVTEKGKDVELRCDPISGHTALYWYRQSLGQGLEFLIYFQGNSAPDKSGLPSDRFSAERTGGSVSTLTIQRTQQEDSAVYLCASSLRLTYPSEQYFGPGTRLTVT.

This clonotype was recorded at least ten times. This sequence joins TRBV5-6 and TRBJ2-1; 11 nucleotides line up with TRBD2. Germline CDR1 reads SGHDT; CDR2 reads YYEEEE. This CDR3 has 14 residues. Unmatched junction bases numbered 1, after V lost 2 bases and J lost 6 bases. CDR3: CASSFLAGGNEQFF. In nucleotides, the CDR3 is TGTGCCAGCAGCTTCCTAGCGGGGGGCAATGAGCAGTTCTTC. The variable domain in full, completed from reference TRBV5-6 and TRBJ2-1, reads DAGVTQSPTHLIKTRGQQVTLRCSPKSGHDTVSWYQQALGQGPQFIFQYYEEEERQRGNFPDRFSGHQFPNYSSELNVNALLLGDSALYLCASSFLAGGNEQFFGPGTRLTVL.